This record looks at one T cell receptor (beta chain) sequence and its context. The target antigen is unknown. The record originates from a study of OX40 agonist ivuxolimab in advanced cancers. Study-wide context: Participants could have had prior anti-PD-1, anti-PD-L1 or anti-CTLA-4 therapy, and around 40% had some.

General study points: Not determined was the antigen specificity of the expanded peripheral T cells. CD8+ T cells were the subset that, on average, had more expanded clones than CD4+. There were also nonresponders showing low normalized T-cell clonal expansion.

The V gene's germline CDR1 is SGHRS and CDR2 YFSETQ. The CDR3 extends over 15 amino acids. J lost 8 bases, V lost 4 bases, and 8 bases had no gene match. Data came from immunoSEQ multiplex PCR; TCRdb stores just in-frame clones and leaves some out. Counted here are some 72,000 clones, 92% occurring once; the ten biggest clones make up around 2.8%. The source was CD4+ or CD8+ T cells sorted from blood, collected in a trial of the OX40 agonist ivuxolimab. The sequence came from an adult with an advanced solid tumor such as melanoma, head and neck, liver or kidney cancer. This sequence joins TRBV5-1 and TRBJ2-1; 11 nucleotides align to TRBD2. CDR3: CASSVTGTSGDEQFF. The CDR3 DNA reads TGCGCCAGCAGCGTCACCGGGACTAGCGGAGATGAGCAGTTCTTC.